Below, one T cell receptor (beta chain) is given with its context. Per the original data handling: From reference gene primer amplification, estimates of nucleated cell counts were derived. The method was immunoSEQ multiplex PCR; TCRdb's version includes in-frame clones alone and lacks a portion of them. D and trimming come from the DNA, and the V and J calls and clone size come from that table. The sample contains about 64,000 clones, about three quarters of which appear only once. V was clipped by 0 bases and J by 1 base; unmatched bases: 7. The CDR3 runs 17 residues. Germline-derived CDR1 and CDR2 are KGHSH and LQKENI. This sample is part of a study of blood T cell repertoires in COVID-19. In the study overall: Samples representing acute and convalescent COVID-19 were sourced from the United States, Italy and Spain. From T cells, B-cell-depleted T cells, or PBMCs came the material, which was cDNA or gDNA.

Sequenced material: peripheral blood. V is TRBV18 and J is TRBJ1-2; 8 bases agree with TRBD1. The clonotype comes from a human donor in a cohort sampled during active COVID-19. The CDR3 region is CASSPPGQAILNYGYTF. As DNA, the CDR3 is TGTGCCAGCTCACCACCGGGACAGGCGATACTTAACTATGGCTACACCTTC. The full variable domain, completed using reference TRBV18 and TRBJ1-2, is NAGVMQNPRHLVRRRGQEARLRCSPMKGHSHVYWYRQLPEEGLKFMVYLQKENIIDESGMPKERFSAEFPKEGPSILRIQQVVRGDSAAYFCASSPPGQAILNYGYTFGSGTRLTVV.